Listed below are T cell receptor beta chains from one sample, sequenced in a study of immune cell composition in non-small cell lung cancer. Profiled with immunoSEQ multiplex PCR; TCRdb holds only in-frame clones, not every one. The sample has around 2,500 clones; 74% are singletons. Sequencing input: non-adjacent lung tissue. The receptor set was obtained from a human donor with non-small cell lung cancer. The CDR3 runs from the conserved cysteine through the conserved F or W. A D gene is named only where the DNA matches it firmly. A row's size may be missing; if present it is once, few, many or a size class.

V gene	clone size	D gene	J gene	CDR3 protein	CDR3 DNA
TRBV18	medium-sized	TRBD1	TRBJ2-7	CASSPPGAGGSEQYF	TGTGCCAGCTCACCACCTGGCGCAGGGGGCAGCGAGCAGTACTTC
TRBV6-6	-	TRBD2	TRBJ2-5	CASSFGTSGSEETQYF	TGTGCCAGCAGTTTCGGGACTAGCGGGAGCGAGGAGACCCAGTACTTC
TRBV11-2	-	TRBD2	TRBJ2-2	CASIPTSGVTGELFF	TGTGCCAGCATCCCTACTAGCGGAGTCACCGGGGAGCTGTTTTTT
TRBV19	few	-	TRBJ2-2	CASRARVGELFF	TGTGCCAGTAGAGCCCGGGTCGGGGAGCTGTTTTTT
TRBV6-1	few	TRBD2	TRBJ2-5	CASRGLAAQETQYF	TGTGCCAGTCGAGGGCTAGCGGCCCAAGAGACCCAGTACTTC
TRBV28	-	TRBD2	TRBJ2-3	CASSPVGLAGSTDTQYF	TGTGCCAGCAGCCCCGTTGGACTAGCGGGGAGCACAGATACGCAGTATTTT
TRBV7-6	-	TRBD2	TRBJ2-1	CASSYIAGTYNEQFF	TGTGCCAGCAGCTATATAGCGGGGACCTACAATGAGCAGTTCTTC
TRBV5-6	-	TRBD1	TRBJ2-3	CASSPYRGASTDTQYF	TGTGCCAGCAGCCCCTACAGGGGCGCTAGCACAGATACGCAGTATTTT
TRBV28	large	TRBD2	TRBJ2-6	CASSLSLAGESWTGANVLTF	TGTGCCAGCAGTTTGTCCCTAGCGGGAGAAAGCTGGACTGGGGCCAACGTCCTGACTTTC
TRBV5-4	-	-	TRBJ2-3	CASSPSVGEALNTQYF	TGTGCCAGCAGCCCCTCAGTGGGGGAGGCTTTAAATACGCAGTATTTT
TRBV5-4	-	-	TRBJ2-1	CASSLGARSYNEQFF	TGTGCCAGCAGCTTGGGGGCCCGCTCCTACAATGAGCAGTTCTTC
TRBV7-6	-	TRBD2	TRBJ2-5	CASSRPSGPHQETQYF	TGTGCCAGCAGCCGGCCTAGCGGTCCACACCAAGAGACCCAGTACTTC
TRBV28	-	TRBD1	TRBJ2-1	CASSPWTGGGKQFF	TGTGCCAGCAGTCCCTGGACAGGGGGCGGGAAGCAGTTCTTC
TRBV18	-	TRBD1	TRBJ1-2	CASSRRQGGDEYGYTF	TGTGCCAGCTCACGGAGACAGGGCGGCGATGAATATGGCTACACCTTC
TRBV28	once	-	TRBJ1-1	CASSPRRLGAEAFF	TGTGCCAGCAGTCCCCGGCGGCTAGGGGCTGAAGCTTTCTTT
TRBV28	-	-	TRBJ1-5	CASSYRGSQPQHF	TGTGCCAGCAGTTACCGGGGGAGTCAGCCCCAGCATTTT
TRBV6-6	few	-	TRBJ2-1	CASSPHGNEQFF	TGTGCCAGCAGTCCTCACGGGAATGAGCAGTTCTTC
TRBV6-5	-	TRBD1	TRBJ2-1	CASSYGQGETDEQFF	TGTGCCAGCAGCTACGGACAGGGAGAGACGGATGAGCAGTTCTTC
TRBV29-1	few	-	TRBJ2-2	CSVPASGDTGELFF	TGCAGCGTCCCCGCGTCAGGGGACACCGGGGAGCTGTTTTTT
TRBV7-2	-	TRBD1	TRBJ1-2	CASSLDNRGRVGYTF	TGTGCCAGCAGCCTAGATAACAGGGGGCGGGTTGGCTACACCTTC
TRBV18	few	-	TRBJ2-7	CASSSLRGTRAYEQYF	TGTGCCAGCTCGTCCCTCAGGGGGACTAGAGCCTACGAGCAGTACTTC
TRBV1	-	-	TRBJ2-7	CTSSHPPDRDSYEQYF	TGCACCAGCAGCCACCCTCCGGACAGGGACTCCTACGAGCAGTACTTC
TRBV7-3	-	-	TRBJ2-1	CASSPLTGHEQFF	TGTGCCAGCAGCCCCCTGACGGGTCATGAGCAGTTCTTC